The 24 T cell receptor beta chains in this list originate from one sample, sequenced in a study of cytomegalovirus exposure and HLA in healthy donors. PCR employed 60 Vbeta and 13 Jbeta primers. Sequencing was performed with immunoSEQ multiplex PCR; in TCRdb, only in-frame clones are kept and a portion is missing. The data show about 210,000 clones, with approximately 83% seen just once and roughly 10% held by the top ten. The sample was PBMCs. Receptors were obtained from a woman aged 45 to 65 in good health and CMV-seropositive.

The chain couples TRBV7-7 to TRBJ2-3; 9 bases map to TRBD1. Germline V gives CDR1 SSHAT, CDR2 FNYEAQ (reference sequence). The CDR3 consists of 15 residues. After removal of 6 bases from V and 3 bases from J, the junction contained 7 bases not matched to a gene. CDR3 nucleotides: TGTGCCAGCAGTCCCCAGACAGGGGGTACAGATACGCAGTATTTT. This codes for CASSPQTGGTDTQYF. The full variable domain, completed using reference TRBV7-7 and TRBJ2-3, is GAGVSQSPRYKVTKRGQDVTLRCDPISSHATLYWYQQALGQGPEFLTYFNYEAQPDKSGLPSDRFSAERPEGSISTLTIQRTEQRDSAMYRCASSPQTGGTDTQYFGPGTRLTVL.

The chain carries TRBV11-2 and TRBJ1-4, with D uncertain. The V gene's germline CDR1 is SGHAT and CDR2 FQNNGV. The CDR3 consists of 13 residues. V was pared by 2 bases and J by 10 bases, with 11 bases between. Here the CDR3 reads CASSLLGGRKLFF. The CDR3 DNA is TGTGCCAGCAGCTTACTCGGAGGGAGAAAACTGTTTTTT. The full variable domain, rest sourced from reference TRBV11-2 and TRBJ1-4, is EAGVAQSPRYKIIEKRQSVAFWCNPISGHATLYWYQQILGQGPKLLIQFQNNGVVDDSQLPKDRFSAERLKGVDSTLKIQPAKLEDSAVYLCASSLLGGRKLFFGSGTQLSVL.

The chain carries TRBV5-4 and TRBJ2-5; D is possibly TRBD2 (5 bases). Trimming removed 0 bases from V and 5 bases from J, with 14 bases in between. Germline assignment: CDR1 SGHNT and CDR2 YYREEE (reference sequence). The CDR3 spans 15 residues. CDR3 sequence reads: CASSLDSAGGETQYF. The CDR3 nucleotides read TGTGCCAGCAGCTTGGATTCTGCGGGCGGGGAGACCCAGTACTTC. Full variable domain (remainder filled in from reference TRBV5-4 and TRBJ2-5): ETGVTQSPTHLIKTRGQQVTLRCSSQSGHNTVSWYQQALGQGPQFIFQYYREEENGRGNFPPRFSGLQFPNYSSELNVNALELDDSALYLCASSLDSAGGETQYFGPGTRLLVL.

DNA of the CDR3: TGTGCCAGTAGTCCCATCGGGTTGGTAGGCTATGGCTACACCTTC. Its translation: CASSPIGLVGYGYTF. V is TRBV19 and J is TRBJ1-2; D is unclear. The ends were cut back, 5 bases at V and 4 bases at J, with 17 bases in the middle. Germline CDR1 and CDR2: LNHDA and SQIVND (reference sequence). This CDR3 region has 15 residues. Combining the CDR3 with reference TRBV19 and TRBJ1-2 gives the whole variable domain DGGITQSPKYLFRKEGQNVTLSCEQNLNHDAMYWYRQDPGQGLRLIYYSQIVNDFQKGDIAEGYSVSREKKESFPLTVTSAQKNPTAFYLCASSPIGLVGYGYTFGSGTRLTVV.

The chain employs TRBV27 and TRBJ2-6, with no clear D. The CDR3 length is 16 residues. With 1 base removed from V and 1 base from J, the gap between germline ends came to 8 bases. Germline loops: CDR1 MNHEY, CDR2 SMNVEV (reference sequence). CDR3 region: CASSLFSGSGANVLTF. Here the CDR3 DNA reads TGTGCCAGCAGTTTATTCTCAGGATCTGGGGCCAACGTCCTGACTTTC.

The chain is built from TRBV6-4 and TRBJ2-1; TRBD2 matches at 13 bases. After removal of 4 bases from V and 9 bases from J, the junction contained 6 bases not matched to a gene. The germline gives CDR1 MRHNA, CDR2 SNTAGT. CDR3 length: 15 residues. The CDR3 DNA reads as TGTGCCAGCAGTGTAACTAGCGGGGGGGCCTCTGAGCAGTTCTTC. Translation: CASSVTSGGASEQFF.

The rearrangement joins TRBV30 to TRBJ2-2; maybe TRBD2 (5 bases). The CDR3 sequence is 15 residues long. From germline, CDR1 is GTSNPN and CDR2 SVGIG (reference sequence). V dropped 2 bases and J dropped 1 base, with 11 bases sitting between them. As DNA, the CDR3 is TGTGCCTGGAGTCGGAGGTGGGGGAACACCGGGGAGCTGTTTTTT. Its translation is CAWSRRWGNTGELFF.

CDR3 in DNA: TGTGCCAGCAGCTTAGGCACAGGGGATCAGCCCCAGCATTTT. This encodes CASSLGTGDQPQHF. This chain connects TRBV7-9 to TRBJ1-5; 7 bases match TRBD1. The germline CDR1 and CDR2 sequences are SEHNR and FQNEAQ (reference sequence). The CDR3 spans 14 residues. The V and J ends lost 1 base and 5 bases, in that order; junction bases with no gene match: 2. The full variable domain, completed using reference TRBV7-9 and TRBJ1-5, is DTGVSQNPRHKITKRGQNVTFRCDPISEHNRLYWYRQTLGQGPEFLTYFQNEAQLEKSRLLSDRFSAERPKGSFSTLEIQRTEQGDSAMYLCASSLGTGDQPQHFGDGTRLSIL.

In its sample, this clone was seen a few times. V usage is TRBV5-4 and J usage is TRBJ1-1; maybe TRBD1 (5 bases). The ends were cut back, 4 bases at V and 4 bases at J, with 14 bases in the middle. The CDR3 extends over 14 amino acids. Germline CDR1 reads SGHNT; CDR2 reads YYREEE (reference sequence). CDR3 protein: CASSHDRRGTEAFF. Written as DNA, the CDR3 is TGTGCCAGCAGCCACGATCGGAGGGGCACTGAAGCTTTCTTT.

The chain combines TRBV27 with TRBJ2-3, with D perhaps TRBD2 (5 bases). Trimming stripped 4 bases from V and 3 bases from J, with 14 bases between. The CDR3 runs to 15 residues. Germline CDR1 is MNHEY and CDR2 is SMNVEV (reference sequence). The CDR3 nucleotides read TGTGCCAGCAGTTCAGGACGGGGTAGGACAGATACGCAGTATTTT. This sequence encodes CASSSGRGRTDTQYF.

This sequence joins TRBV6-5 and TRBJ1-6; no reliable D call. This CDR3 spans 15 amino acids. Per germline, CDR1 MNHEY and CDR2 SVGAGI. The V end was cut by 11 bases, the J end by 6 bases, with 20 bases between. CDR3 DNA sequence: TGTGCCTCCTCTCGGGAGCTAACTCCTAATTCACCCCTCCACTTT. As protein: CASSRELTPNSPLHF.

In DNA, the CDR3 is TGTGCCAGCAACCCGGGGTCAATCAATAATTCACCCCTCCACTTT. It codes for CASNPGSINNSPLHF. The rearrangement joins TRBV2 to TRBJ1-6; D is unclear. Germline V CDR1 and CDR2: SNHLY, FYNNEI. The CDR3 spans 15 residues. V was cut by 7 bases and J by 5 bases, with 15 bases left in between.

CDR3 sequence reads: CSVGAQTYEQYF. The CDR3 DNA is TGCAGCGTTGGTGCACAAACCTACGAGCAGTACTTC. The V gene is TRBV29-1, the J gene TRBJ2-7, with D uncertain. The length of the CDR3 is 12 residues. V was clipped by 4 bases and J by 2 bases, with 9 bases between them. Looked up from germline, CDR1 is SQVTM and CDR2 is ANQGSEA.

The V call is TRBV18, the J call TRBJ1-1, with TRBD1 identical over 7 bases. CDR1 is KGHSH and CDR2 is LQKENI in the germline V gene. The CDR3 spans 14 residues. Losses at the gene ends were 5 bases for V and 0 bases for J; bases not matched to a gene: 3. CDR3 sequence: CASSRDRLNTEAFF. The CDR3 region has the DNA TGTGCCAGCTCAAGGGACAGATTGAACACTGAAGCTTTCTTT.

J is TRBJ2-5 and V is TRBV5-1; D may be TRBD1 (6 bases). V shed 4 bases and J shed 6 bases, with 16 bases lying between them. CDR3 length: 14 residues. Germline CDR1 reads SGHRS; CDR2 reads YFSETQ. The CDR3 here is CASSKKQGSQTQYF. The CDR3 DNA reads TGCGCCAGCAGCAAAAAACAGGGATCGCAGACCCAGTACTTC.

The V gene is TRBV28, the J gene TRBJ1-1; 9 bases match TRBD1. The CDR3 loop spans 17 amino acids. Germline V gives CDR1 MDHEN, CDR2 SYDVKM. Trimming removed 4 bases from V and 4 bases from J; junction bases left unmatched: 13. CDR3 in DNA: TGTGCCAGCAGTTCAGATCCACAGGGGGCGAGGGGCACTGAAGCTTTCTTT. Translation gives CASSSDPQGARGTEAFF.

This clone has only a few counts. This sequence joins TRBV28 and TRBJ1-2, with D hard to call. This CDR3 comprises 13 residues. Per germline, CDR1 MDHEN and CDR2 SYDVKM. V lost 5 bases, J lost 1 base, and 8 bases lay in between. The CDR3 DNA reads TGTGCCAGCAGTCCAGACTTTAACTATGGCTACACCTTC. Translated: CASSPDFNYGYTF.

This rearrangement joins TRBV5-1 to TRBJ1-1; maybe TRBD1 (5 bases). The CDR3 contains 14 residues. The germline V and J ends were trimmed by 4 bases and 3 bases, with 13 bases remaining between them. Germline CDR1 and CDR2: SGHRS and YFSETQ. CDR3 sequence (DNA): TGCGCCAGCAGCAGCCGGACATTGGACACTGAAGCTTTCTTT. It codes for CASSSRTLDTEAFF.

This clone was observed a handful of times. This sequence joins TRBV6-5 and TRBJ1-2; 7 bases align to TRBD1. V shed 5 bases and J 4 bases; nucleotides not matched to a gene: 7. The CDR3 consists of 14 residues. CDR1 is MNHEY and CDR2 is SVGAGI in the germline V gene. Written as DNA, the CDR3 is TGTGCCAGCAGTAGACCGTCAGGGGGCTATGGCTACACCTTC. Its translation is CASSRPSGGYGYTF.

The chain has TRBV6-5 and TRBJ2-7; 9 nucleotides agree with TRBD1. The V gene end was trimmed by 9 bases and the J gene end by 2 bases; junction bases not matched to a gene: 11. The germline V gene encodes CDR1 MNHEY and CDR2 SVGAGI. This CDR3 spans 15 amino acids. In DNA form, the CDR3 reads TGTGCCAGGCCGACCCACCGGGACAGGGCCTACGAGCAGTACTTC. This codes for CARPTHRDRAYEQYF.

The chain recombines TRBV28 with TRBJ2-5, with TRBD2 matching 7 bases. CDR3 length equals 14 residues. Germline lookup yields CDR1 MDHEN and CDR2 SYDVKM. J lost 4 bases, V lost 5 bases, and 7 bases had no gene match. CDR3 protein: CASSRPSSGETQYF. CDR3 in DNA: TGTGCCAGCAGTCGCCCCTCTAGCGGAGAGACCCAGTACTTC. The entire variable domain, with the rest obtained from reference TRBV28 and TRBJ2-5, is as follows: DVKVTQSSRYLVKRTGEKVFLECVQDMDHENMFWYRQDPGLGLRLIYFSYDVKMKEKGDIPEGYSVSREKKERFSLILESASTNQTSMYLCASSRPSSGETQYFGPGTRLLVL.

In nucleotides, the CDR3 is TGTGCCAGCAGTGAACTAGCGGGGGGGCCAAATGAGCAGTTCTTC. As protein: CASSELAGGPNEQFF. V is TRBV6-1 and J is TRBJ2-1, with 12 bases lining up with TRBD2. CDR1 and CDR2 from the germline V gene are MNHNS and SASEGT. The CDR3 covers 15 residues. V was clipped by 2 bases and J by 7 bases; unmatched bases: 3.

The J gene is TRBJ2-1, the V gene TRBV15; possible D gene TRBD2, 7 bases. The CDR3 loop spans 15 amino acids. Trimming removed 0 bases from V and 8 bases from J, with 14 bases in between. CDR1 and CDR2 from the germline V gene are LNHNV and YYDKDF (reference sequence). The CDR3 DNA reads as TGTGCCACCAGCAGAGACGGGGGGCCGGTTTATGAGCAGTTCTTC. Amino acid sequence: CATSRDGGPVYEQFF.

This clone showed up just once. The V call is TRBV18, the J call TRBJ1-2; 10 bases match TRBD1. The germline V gene has CDR1 KGHSH and CDR2 LQKENI. The CDR3 length is 16 residues. V trimming: 1 base; J trimming: 6 bases; junction bases outside the gene matches: 8. The CDR3, as DNA: TGTGCCAGCTCACCACTGGCCGGGACAGGGGAGAATGGCTACACCTTC. Translating it yields CASSPLAGTGENGYTF.